In its sample, the clone carrying this T cell receptor (beta chain) was seen once. The entry originates in a study of T cell responses to AZD1222 COVID-19 vaccine. This CDR3 comprises 15 residues. V lost 6 bases, J lost 5 bases, and 8 bases stayed unmatched. The V gene's germline CDR1 is MNHNS and CDR2 SASEGT. The data were produced by immunoSEQ multiplex PCR, yet TCRdb's version contains in-frame clones alone and is incomplete. The repertoire has over 85,000 clones, roughly 90% of them found once; the top ten carry around 15%. Sequenced material: peripheral blood, taken 28 days after the second AZD1222 dose. J is TRBJ1-3 and V is TRBV6-1; TRBD1 aligns across 9 bases. This TCR was recovered from an adult who received the AZD1222 COVID-19 vaccine. The CDR3 region has the DNA TGTGCCAGCAGCCAGGGACAGGGAGAAAGAAACACCATATATTTT. It yields the protein CASSQGQGERNTIYF.